This paragraph reports one T cell receptor (beta chain). The data stem from a study of blood T cell repertoires in COVID-19. Overall study: Sites in the United States, Italy and Spain provided acute and convalescent COVID-19 samples.

Methods used by the authors: Nucleated cell number was recorded as an estimate derived from reference gene primer amplification. This table comes from immunoSEQ multiplex PCR, and its TCRdb copy is limited to in-frame clones, with some not included. V and J calls and clone size are copied from that table; D and trimming were computed from the DNA. The data hold roughly 350,000 clones, with approximately 90% observed a single time. J lost 4 bases, V lost 0 bases, and 8 bases had no gene match. The length of the CDR3 is 17 residues. The germline gives CDR1 SGDLS, CDR2 YYNGEE. This clonotype originated in a woman aged 50 to 60 with active or convalescent COVID-19. Source material: peripheral blood. The chain links TRBV9 to TRBJ2-2; 8 nucleotides align to TRBD2. CDR3 sequence reads: CASSVAAGLARTGELFF. CDR3 in DNA: TGTGCCAGCAGCGTAGCCGCAGGACTAGCACGCACCGGGGAGCTGTTTTTT.